The T cell receptor (beta chain) described here comes from a study (dated by TCRdb to 2014 to 2015). Background on the whole study: The study tested whether tumor-infiltrating Tregs in breast cancer are recruited from blood Tregs or converted in situ from other CD4+ T cell subsets. What the authors observed across the whole study: The greatest overlap of tumor-infiltrating Treg TCR alpha and beta sequences was with tumor naive CD4+ T cells, followed next by blood naive CD4+ T cells. Validation in the larger cohort was restricted to a single TCR beta V-J rearrangement rather than whole repertoires. Tumor memory CD4+ T cell TCR gene usage was found to cluster with blood and lymph node memory CD4+ cells and with lymph node naive CD4+ cells.

CDR1 and CDR2 were assigned from the germline V gene as MNHEY and SVGAGI. Measured from the cysteine to the phenylalanine, the CDR3 is 17 residues long. CDR3 DNA is the only sequence kept; it has 51 bases, read in frame from the first base. V sheds 2 bases and J sheds 0 bases, leaving 17 bases between their ends. Amplification of full-length TCR variable regions was done by 5' RACE PCR using constant-region reverse primers, and this step was followed by semi-nested PCR with Nested Universal Primer A. The ReliaPrep RNA Cell Miniprep System was used to extract total RNA, which was then reverse transcribed into 5'RACE-ready cDNA with the SMARTer RACE 5'/3' Kit. Full-length TCR alpha and beta libraries were barcoded with multiplex adaptors and sequenced on an Illumina MiSeq. The study's processing was this. For each of nine subset-tissue groups, sequencing data from the five patients were pooled, and the groups were compared by unsupervised clustering of TCR gene usage. The Morisita-Horn index was used to calculate repertoire similarity, with shared sequences weighted according to their contribution to each repertoire. TCRdb reran the public reads through fastp at Q25 and MiXCR, keeping productive beta chains. Every entry covers one CDR3 protein and lists the most common genes and DNA from its rows. The V and J calls and clone size come from TCRdb's table, not from the authors' own analysis. The sample data list about 64,000 distinct CDR3 sequences, and 22% of these were observed just once. The ten largest clonotypes hold under 3.5% of the sample.

CD4+CD45RO+CD25- cells were isolated as memory CD4+ T cells. Tregs, naive and memory CD4+ T cells from tumor, blood and ipsilateral draining lymph nodes of about 5 breast cancer patients underwent full-length TCR alpha and beta sequencing. Tumor tissue and lymph nodes obtained by ipsilateral axillary dissection were perfused with PBS, cut into small pieces and digested using collagenase I and hyaluronidase. Ficoll density gradient centrifugation was used to isolate mononuclear cells from either lymph nodes or roughly 50 ml of peripheral blood. FACS confirmed that the sorted cell populations were more than 90% pure. This clonotype was seen repeatedly, ten times or more. This clone's antigen is unknown. No clone much larger than this one lies a single base away; base qualities are absent.

What was sequenced was memory CD4+ T cells sorted from a lymph node. This sample's cell subset or site label indicates: memory CD4+ T cells, CD4+CD45RO+CD25-. The V and J segments used are TRBV6-5 and TRBJ2-7, and the D gene may be TRBD2, 7 bases matching. The sequence was collected from a female donor with breast cancer. Read as DNA, the sequence is TGTGCCAGCAGTTACCAGGCTGGGGGGGCTAGCTCCTACGAGCAGTACTTC. Its product reads: CASSYQAGGASSYEQYF.